This T cell receptor beta chain was sequenced during a study of T cell responses to AZD1222 COVID-19 vaccine. Study-level information: Second-dose intervals of approximately 4 or approximately 12 weeks were pooled. Findings and limits, study-wide: Regions left unmutated in variants are reportedly the target of nearly half of spike-specific TCRs. The CD4 TCRs associated with vaccination extended across spike and predominated at 160-218 and 743-854. Spike-specific TCR breadth and depth were elevated following two AZD1222 doses.

The CDR3 runs 15 residues. Trimming stripped 0 bases from V and 3 bases from J, with 9 bases between. Germline lookup yields CDR1 LGHNA and CDR2 YNFKEQ. Using immunoSEQ multiplex PCR, the repertoire was profiled, and TCRdb retains in-frame clones only, with some absent. This table holds roughly 72,000 clones, around 85% found once. About this clone: The antigen is undetermined.

The receptor's source is an adult in good health. Specimen: peripheral blood, collected on day 0 of AZD1222 vaccination. The chain employs TRBV4-2 and TRBJ2-1; D might be TRBD1 (6 bases). CDR3 residues: CASSQDQGFYNEQFF. The CDR3 DNA reads as TGTGCCAGCAGCCAAGACCAGGGGTTCTACAATGAGCAGTTCTTC.